In this sample, the clone carrying this T cell receptor beta chain turned up a few times. The antigen is unknown. Though nominally healthy at sampling, donors likely had unrecorded immune exposures. This record comes from a study of cytomegalovirus exposure and HLA in healthy donors. At the level of the study: The Caucasian-associated ancestry cluster held 65% to 85% of approximately 400 genotyped donors. Study conclusions and caveats: Earlier analysis looked at TCR beta V segments, and most were productive about 87% or about 30% of the time. Several of the most significant clusters were apparently associated with common viral pathogens in a later analysis.

PCR used 60 Vbeta primers and 13 Jbeta primers. This table comes from immunoSEQ multiplex PCR, and its TCRdb copy is limited to in-frame clones, with some not included. The repertoire holds roughly 120,000 clones, with roughly three quarters as singletons. Trimming at V came to 6 bases and at J to 0 bases, leaving 8 bases not matched to a gene. CDR3 size: 16 residues. CDR1 MNHEY and CDR2 SMNVEV come from the germline V gene (reference sequence). The chain links TRBV27 to TRBJ1-1; 9 positions match TRBD1. The TCR originated in a woman aged 18-30 years in good health and CMV-seronegative. The sample was PBMCs. Here the CDR3 reads CASRPTGGLLNTEAFF. The CDR3 nucleotides read TGTGCCAGCAGACCAACAGGGGGCCTCTTGAACACTGAAGCTTTCTTT.